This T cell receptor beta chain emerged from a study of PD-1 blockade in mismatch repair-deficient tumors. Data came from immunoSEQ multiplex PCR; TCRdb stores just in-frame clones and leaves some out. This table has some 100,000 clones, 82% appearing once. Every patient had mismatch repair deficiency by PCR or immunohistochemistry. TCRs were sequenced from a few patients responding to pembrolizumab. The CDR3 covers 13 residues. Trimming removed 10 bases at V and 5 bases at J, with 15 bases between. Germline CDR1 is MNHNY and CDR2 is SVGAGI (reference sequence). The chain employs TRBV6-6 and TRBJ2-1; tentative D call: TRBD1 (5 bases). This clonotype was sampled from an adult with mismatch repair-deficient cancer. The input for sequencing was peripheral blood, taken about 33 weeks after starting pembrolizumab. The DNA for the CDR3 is TGTGCCACCTCAGTCATCAGGGACAATGAGCAGTTCTTC. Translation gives CATSVIRDNEQFF.